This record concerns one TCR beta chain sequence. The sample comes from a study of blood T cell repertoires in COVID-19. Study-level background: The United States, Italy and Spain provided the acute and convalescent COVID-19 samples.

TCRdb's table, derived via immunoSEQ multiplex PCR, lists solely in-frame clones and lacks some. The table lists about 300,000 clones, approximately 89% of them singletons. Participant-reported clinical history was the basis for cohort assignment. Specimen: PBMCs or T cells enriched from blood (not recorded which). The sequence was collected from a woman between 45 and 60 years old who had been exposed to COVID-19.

CDR3 DNA: TGTGCCAGCAGCTTAGCTCTTCCGAGGAGGGGTGGTGGCGAGCAGTACTTC. Translating gives CASSLALPRRGGGEQYF. The chain links TRBV7-8 to TRBJ2-7; possible D gene TRBD2, 6 bases. CDR3 length equals 17 residues. Germline CDR1 is SGHVS and CDR2 is FQNEAQ. Trimming shortened V by 0 bases and J by 6 bases, and 21 bases separated the two germline ends.